The entry below gives a single T cell receptor beta chain sequence along with its context. The antigen is unknown. A junction end diverges from the germline sequence, so it may reflect a read error. With 60 Vbeta and 13 Jbeta primers, the PCR was carried out. Authors' processing steps: Later, roughly 77 million unique TCR beta chains were counted in an analysis, and roughly 10 million of them were shared. Clones were read by immunoSEQ multiplex PCR, and TCRdb kept only the in-frame ones, dropping some. V and J calls and clone size come straight from that table; D and trimming were deduced from the DNA. The sample has 110,000 to 150,000 clones; approximately 80% are singletons. These data come from a study of cytomegalovirus exposure and HLA in healthy donors. Study information: About 82 million unique TCRs from HLA-typed donors were held in an early release of data. Study-wide results and caveats: In a later analysis, TCR beta V- and J-gene trimming showed a link to a missense DCLRE1C variant. On later analysis, the bulk of CMV-associated TCR beta chains appeared to be HLA-restricted.

The sample consisted of PBMCs. This clonotype was sampled from a male donor in good health and CMV-seronegative.

As DNA, the CDR3 is TGTGCCAGCAGTTTGGAGGGTTTT. Translation gives CASSLEGF. This chain connects TRBV6-5 to TRBJ1-1, with D uncertain. This CDR3 is 8 amino acids long. Looked up from germline, CDR1 is MNHEY and CDR2 is SVGAGI.